This T cell receptor beta chain derives from a study of human T cells and chemical hapten exposure. The wider study: Mainly, slight library volume differences in the pool made TCR yields vary.

Germline values: CDR1 MNHEY, CDR2 SVGAGI. The CDR3 runs to 15 residues. Germline trimming cut 6 bases from V and 6 bases from J; bases unmatched to any gene: 8. From whole blood left unfractionated, total RNA was extracted. General observations from the study: There was no change with DPC sensitization in TCRs above 1 in 1000 frequency.

Individual cDNA molecules received unique molecular identifiers in the library. Source study methods: Sampled TCR counts reached a median of approximately 100,000 per sample, with values ranging from roughly 20,000 to 700,000. TCRdb recomputed calls from the 5' RACE reads with MiXCR, one row per CDR3 protein. The V and J calls, along with clone size, are taken from TCRdb and not from the paper's own processing. The sample shows under 150,000 distinct CDR3 sequences, 15% to 20% of them seen only once. This clonotype was detected many times. What it recognizes is unknown. The chain carries TRBV6-5 and TRBJ2-1, with TRBD2 identical over 10 bases. The receptor was isolated from a human donor in good health. The CDR3: CASRASGREVNEQFF. For the CDR3, the DNA is TGTGCCAGCAGGGCTAGCGGGAGAGAGGTCAATGAGCAGTTCTTC.